The sequence of this T cell receptor (beta chain) was determined in a study of blood T cell repertoires in COVID-19. Study summary: The United States, Italy and Spain supplied acute and convalescent COVID-19 samples. In each case, the material was cDNA or gDNA derived from T cells, B-cell-depleted T cells, or PBMCs.

The CDR3 sequence is 13 residues long. The V gene's germline CDR1 is MGHDK and CDR2 SYGVNS. V lost 7 bases and J lost 4, with 10 bases in between. This clone occurred once. Authors' data handling: Reference gene primers were amplified, and this amplification served to estimate nucleated cell counts. Assay used: immunoSEQ multiplex PCR; TCRdb lists only in-frame clones, some missing. The DNA gave D and trimming, while V, J and clone size come from that table. Here the sample spans 180,000 or so clones, approximately 88% being singletons. This TCR came from a woman aged 25 to 39 with acute or convalescent COVID-19. Sequencing was carried out using peripheral blood. The genes are TRBV25-1 and TRBJ2-2, with D possibly being TRBD2 (5 bases). Here the CDR3 DNA reads TGTGCCAGCACCGCGGGCCCCACCGGGGAGCTGTTTTTT. It is translated as CASTAGPTGELFF.